This T cell receptor (beta chain) was retrieved from a study of cytomegalovirus exposure and HLA in healthy donors. The study's findings and limits: Researchers catalogued approximately 170 TCR beta chains as cytomegalovirus-associated. Among the CMV-associated chains, a few were confirmed in vitro as specific for CMV antigens. According to reports, the classifier identified cytomegalovirus status with high specificity and sensitivity.

The donors were members of the validation cohort, which comprised 120 subjects and was separate from the first cohort of some 680 subjects. As regards this clone: Antigen specificity is unknown.

Sequencing was performed with immunoSEQ multiplex PCR; in TCRdb, only in-frame clones are kept and a portion is missing. Seen here are a few hundred thousand clones, 80% to 90% observed once, and the top ten hold over 0.8%. The clonotype originates from a woman between 18 and 30 years old in good health and CMV-seronegative. The sequenced sample was PBMCs.

The CDR3 nucleotides are TGTGCCAGCAGGCAAACCGAGGTGGATTACGGCAATCAGCCCCAGCATTTT. It translates to CASRQTEVDYGNQPQHF. The gene calls are TRBV2 and TRBJ1-5; D uncertain. The V gene lost 6 bases and the J gene lost 2 bases, with 20 bases spanning the gap. The germline gives CDR1 SNHLY, CDR2 FYNNEI. This CDR3 has 17 amino acids.